Listed here are 21 T cell receptor beta chains from one sample, sequenced in a study of lymphopenia after photon versus proton radiotherapy. The assay was immunoSEQ multiplex PCR, and TCRdb's table has in-frame clones only and misses some. The sample has 150,000 to 200,000 clones; 88% are singletons. The input for sequencing was peripheral blood, taken from a patient treated with photon-based radiotherapy. These receptors were taken from a man in his fifties with gastric cancer.

CDR3 residues: CASSLTSSHSGNTIYF. CDR3 sequence (DNA): TGTGCCAGCAGCTTAACCTCTTCTCACTCTGGAAACACCATATATTTT. The chain carries TRBV7-8 and TRBJ1-3; D not certain. CDR3 length: 16 residues. Germline loops: CDR1 SGHVS, CDR2 FQNEAQ. V gave up 2 bases and J gave up 0 bases, with 11 bases separating them.

The rearrangement uses TRBV27 and TRBJ1-2, with 9 bases lining up with TRBD1. The CDR3 extends over 16 amino acids. CDR1 and CDR2 (germline): MNHEY, SMNVEV (reference sequence). Trimming at V came to 2 bases and at J to 1 base, leaving 5 bases not matched to a gene. DNA for the CDR3: TGTGCCAGCAGTTTAACCTGGGACAGGGATAACTATGGCTACACCTTC. It encodes CASSLTWDRDNYGYTF.

This chain links TRBV7-2 with TRBJ2-1; 9 nucleotides align to TRBD1. V dropped 6 bases and J dropped 4; count of bases not matched to a gene: 4. This CDR3 spans 14 amino acids. Per germline, CDR1 SGHTA and CDR2 FQGNSA. This CDR3 reads CASRFGQGYNEQFF. The CDR3 DNA sequence: TGTGCCAGCAGATTTGGACAGGGGTACAATGAGCAGTTCTTC.

This clone came up a few times. This rearrangement joins TRBV4-2 to TRBJ2-2; D gene unclear. The V end was cut by 5 bases, the J end by 10 bases, with 14 bases between. The CDR3 consists of 13 residues. The germline V gene encodes CDR1 LGHNA and CDR2 YNFKEQ. The CDR3 bases are TGTGCCAGCAGCTTATTGGTTTCGGAGGAGCTGTTTTTT. Encoded protein: CASSLLVSEELFF.

This clone appeared a single time. V gene TRBV20-1 combines with J gene TRBJ2-7; the D gene is possibly TRBD2 (6 bases). Per germline, CDR1 DFQATT and CDR2 SNEGSKA (reference sequence). Trimming left V 5 bases short and J 4 bases short, with 9 bases between. The CDR3 is made up of 11 amino acids. CDR3 in DNA: TGCAGTGCTTCCGGGAGTTACGAGCAGTACTTC. The encoded protein is CSASGSYEQYF.

The chain couples TRBV6-5 to TRBJ2-1; D may match TRBD1 or TRBD2 (5 bases each). The CDR3 contains 14 residues. Germline CDR1 reads MNHEY; CDR2 reads SVGAGI. The V end lost 5 bases, the J end lost 7 bases, and 15 bases lay between the germline ends. The CDR3 region has the DNA TGTGCCAGCAGTAGCGCCCTGTGGGGGAATGAGCAGTTCTTC. Its translation: CASSSALWGNEQFF.

This sequence joins TRBV27 and TRBJ1-2; 10 bases map to TRBD1. The germline V gene has CDR1 MNHEY and CDR2 SMNVEV (reference sequence). The CDR3 is 14 amino acids. Trimming took 5 bases from V and 6 from J; bases not matched to a gene: 6. The CDR3 spells CASSPRDRGHGYTF. The CDR3 DNA is TGTGCCAGCAGTCCCCGGGACAGGGGTCATGGCTACACCTTC.

The rearrangement joins TRBV5-1 to TRBJ2-7; 8 nucleotides line up with TRBD1. The CDR3 contains 16 residues. Germline loops: CDR1 SGHRS, CDR2 YFSETQ. With V trimmed by 4 bases and J by 2 bases, 11 bases remained unmatched. The CDR3 coding sequence is TGCGCCAGCAGCCCCCCGAATGGACAGGGCACCTACGAGCAGTACTTC. It encodes CASSPPNGQGTYEQYF.

The chain couples TRBV30 to TRBJ2-7, with TRBD1 as a possible D gene (6 bases). Germline V gene data show CDR1 as GTSNPN and CDR2 as SVGIG (reference sequence). This CDR3 has 16 amino acids. Trimming stripped 1 base from V and 4 bases from J, with 20 bases between. The CDR3 sequence is CAWSGERGTSSYEQYF. CDR3 DNA: TGTGCCTGGAGTGGGGAAAGGGGGACGAGCTCGTACGAGCAGTACTTC.

This chain links TRBV7-6 with TRBJ1-5; 8 nucleotides line up with TRBD1. The J segment lost 6 bases and the V segment lost 4 bases, leaving 5 bases of the junction unmatched. The CDR3 totals 14 residues. CDR1 and CDR2 (germline): SGHVS, FNYEAQ. CDR3 region: CASSSGGPGQPQHF. DNA of the CDR3: TGTGCCAGCAGCTCAGGGGGCCCGGGTCAGCCCCAGCATTTT.

Concerning this clone itself: Additional DNA sequences in this sample encode the identical CDR3. The V and J genes are TRBV5-1 and TRBJ1-3, with D perhaps TRBD1 (5 bases). Per germline, CDR1 SGHRS and CDR2 YFSETQ. The CDR3 consists of 14 residues. V lost 0 bases, J lost 1 base, and 5 bases lay in between. CDR3 sequence: CASSLEGSGNTIYF. The CDR3 DNA follows: TGCGCCAGCAGCTTGGAGGGGTCTGGAAACACCATATATTTT.

This clone was seen more than once but under ten times. The genes are TRBV18 and TRBJ2-3; D ambiguous. V was shortened by 4 bases and J by 6 bases, with 8 bases between the two germline ends. Germline V lookup: CDR1 KGHSH, CDR2 LQKENI. This CDR3 spans 12 amino acids. CDR3 sequence reads: CASSLNRDTQYF. The CDR3, as DNA: TGTGCCAGCTCACTGAACCGGGATACGCAGTATTTT.

This chain links TRBV5-4 with TRBJ2-7, with 9 bases that match TRBD1. This CDR3 region has 13 residues. V trimming: 4 bases; J trimming: 5 bases; junction bases outside the gene matches: 4. CDR1 and CDR2 from the germline V gene are SGHNT and YYREEE (reference sequence). The CDR3 DNA is TGTGCCAGCAGCCAGGGGGACAGGGACGAGCAGTACTTC. It yields the protein CASSQGDRDEQYF.

J is TRBJ2-7 and V is TRBV5-1; 8 bases line up with TRBD2. Germline V gene data show CDR1 as SGHRS and CDR2 as YFSETQ. The CDR3 length is 14 residues. Trimming took 1 base from V and 3 from J; bases not matched to a gene: 3. The CDR3 DNA reads as TGCGCCAGCAGCTTGACTAGCGGTTACTACGAGCAGTACTTC. Amino acid sequence: CASSLTSGYYEQYF.

As to this clone: The same CDR3 is also encoded by other DNA sequences in this sample. The V and J genes are TRBV7-9 and TRBJ1-4; D might be TRBD1 (5 bases). The V gene lost 2 bases and the J gene lost 5 bases, with 12 bases spanning the gap. Per the germline V gene, CDR1 is SEHNR and CDR2 is FQNEAQ (reference sequence). The CDR3 consists of 15 residues. DNA of the CDR3: TGTGCCAGCAGCTTATTCCGGCAGGGCAATGAAAAACTGTTTTTT. It codes for CASSLFRQGNEKLFF.

This clone was seen a few times. V and J are TRBV7-9 and TRBJ2-1, with 12 bases matching TRBD2. CDR3 length: 17 residues. Trimming took 1 base from V and 1 from J; bases not matched to a gene: 2. CDR1 and CDR2 (germline): SEHNR, FQNEAQ (reference sequence). The CDR3 coding sequence is TGTGCCAGCAGCTTAGGGACTAGCGGGAATTCCTACAATGAGCAGTTCTTC. Translating gives CASSLGTSGNSYNEQFF.

V and J are TRBV9 and TRBJ1-5, with D tentatively TRBD1 (6 bases). Per the germline V gene, CDR1 is SGDLS and CDR2 is YYNGEE. Trimming left V 4 bases short and J 6 bases short, with 17 bases between. There are 15 residues in the CDR3. Here the CDR3 DNA reads TGTGCCAGCAGCCCACAGGGTAAATCGGGTCAGCCCCAGCATTTT. Translated: CASSPQGKSGQPQHF. Full variable domain (rest looked up from reference TRBV9 and TRBJ1-5): DSGVTQTPKHLITATGQRVTLRCSPRSGDLSVYWYQQSLDQGLQFLIQYYNGEERAKGNILERFSAQQFPDLHSELNLSSLELGDSALYFCASSPQGKSGQPQHFGDGTRLSIL.

CDR3 coding DNA: TGTGCCAGCAGCTTAGCAGGGTCGAACACCGGGGAGCTGTTTTTT. This gives the protein CASSLAGSNTGELFF. The genes are TRBV11-2 and TRBJ2-2, with a weak D call TRBD1 (5 bases). Germline V gene sequence: CDR1 SGHAT, CDR2 FQNNGV. The V end was cut by 1 base, the J end by 0 bases, with 6 bases between. This CDR3 is 15 amino acids long. The whole variable domain, remainder taken from reference TRBV11-2 and TRBJ2-2, is EAGVAQSPRYKIIEKRQSVAFWCNPISGHATLYWYQQILGQGPKLLIQFQNNGVVDDSQLPKDRFSAERLKGVDSTLKIQPAKLEDSAVYLCASSLAGSNTGELFFGEGSRLTVL.

The chain combines TRBV23-1 with TRBJ2-7; the D is unclear. TRBV23-1 is recorded as an ORF, its role being uncertain. This CDR3 contains 13 residues. Trimming took 0 bases from V and 3 from J, leaving 6 bases between them. CDR3 bases: TGCGCCAGCAGTCAATCCCCCGACTACGAGCAGTACTTC. Protein product: CASSQSPDYEQYF.

This chain connects TRBV27 to TRBJ1-3; D ambiguous. Trimming removed 4 bases at V and 4 bases at J, with 14 bases between. Germline V gives CDR1 MNHEY, CDR2 SMNVEV (reference sequence). The CDR3 runs 15 residues. In DNA form, the CDR3 reads TGTGCCAGCAGTTCGGATTCTGCGAGGGGAAACACCATATATTTT. Its translation is CASSSDSARGNTIYF.

The chain recombines TRBV6-6 with TRBJ2-3, with D perhaps matching TRBD2 (6 bases). Germline assignment: CDR1 MNHNY and CDR2 SVGAGI (reference sequence). Trimming removed 7 bases from V and 4 bases from J, with 15 bases in between. The CDR3 consists of 14 residues. In DNA, the CDR3 is TGTGCCAGCACGGAGACGGGCGGGGCAGATACGCAGTATTTT. As protein: CASTETGGADTQYF.